This entry is about one TCR beta chain. PCR was performed a second time for about 7 to 12 cycles using a sample-barcoded 5' primer and a J-beta primer mix. Each CDR3 protein is one row after TCRdb ran MiXCR on the 5' RACE reads. This table has fewer than 1,200,000 distinct CDR3 sequences, about 25% appearing once. The CDR3 length is 13 residues. Trimming cost V 4 bases and J 8 bases, with 14 bases left between them. CDR1 SGHNT and CDR2 YENEEA come from the germline V gene. The entry originates in a study of blood T cells in healthy people across ages. The data were also submitted as part of a second study, on T cells of mothers and their children.

The sequence came from a girl aged 2 to 10 in good health. The rearrangement joins TRBV11-3 to TRBJ1-2; D is unresolved. What was sequenced was blood. Here the CDR3 reads CASSSSDARGYTF. CDR3 bases: TGTGCCAGCAGCTCCTCGGACGCCCGGGGCTACACCTTC.